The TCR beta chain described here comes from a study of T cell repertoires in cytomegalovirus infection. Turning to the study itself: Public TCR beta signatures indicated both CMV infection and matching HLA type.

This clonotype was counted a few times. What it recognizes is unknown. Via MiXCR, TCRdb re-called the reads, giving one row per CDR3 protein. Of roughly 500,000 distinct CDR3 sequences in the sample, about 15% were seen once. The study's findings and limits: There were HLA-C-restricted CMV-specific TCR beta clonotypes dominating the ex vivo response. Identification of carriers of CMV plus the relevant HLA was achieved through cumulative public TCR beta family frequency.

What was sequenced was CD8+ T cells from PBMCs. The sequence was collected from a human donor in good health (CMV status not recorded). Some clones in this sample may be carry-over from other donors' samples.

The CDR3 bases are TGTGCAGCCGGGACAGGGATGGGAGCTTTCTTT. Amino acid sequence: CAAGTGMGAFF. The chain links TRBV19 to TRBJ1-1; 9 positions match TRBD1. Germline V gene sequence: CDR1 LNHDA, CDR2 SQIVND (reference sequence). This CDR3 is 11 amino acids long.